The T cell receptor (beta chain) described here comes from a study of cytotoxic CD8 clonotypes in ibrutinib-treated CLL. Overall study findings and caveats: There were few public clonotypes, and on treatment they contracted or stayed stable. T-cell clonality at baseline went above that of age-matched healthy donors and rose and fell with circulating CD8+ T-cell counts.

As to this clone: The antigen remains undetermined.

Trimming stripped 6 bases from V and 2 bases from J, with 11 bases between. Germline CDR1 SNHLY, CDR2 FYNNEI. The CDR3 sequence is 13 residues long. The protocol was immunoSEQ multiplex PCR, while the TCRdb copy is restricted to in-frame clones and leaves out a portion. The sample shows about 45,000 clones, 65% to 70% of them seen only once. The chain is built from TRBV2 and TRBJ2-7; D not resolved. This clonotype was sampled from a human donor with chronic lymphocytic leukemia. The starting material was PBMCs, obtained after 24 months of ibrutinib treatment. The DNA of the CDR3 is TGTGCCAGCAGCAAGCAGATTACCTACGAGCAGTACTTC. This gives the protein CASSKQITYEQYF.